This T cell receptor (beta chain) was obtained from a study of T cell repertoires in cytomegalovirus infection. Study-wide background: Evidence of both CMV infection and a matching HLA type came from public TCR beta signatures.

V gave up 1 base and J gave up 9 bases; unmatched junction bases: 7. The CDR3 spans 15 residues. The germline gives CDR1 MDHEN, CDR2 SYDVKM. Whole-study results and caveats: There were HLA-C-restricted CMV-specific TCR beta clonotypes dominating the ex vivo response. Based on cumulative public TCR beta family frequency, carriers of CMV plus the relevant HLA were identified.

Using its own MiXCR run on the reads, TCRdb lists one record per CDR3 protein. This table has about 530,000 distinct CDR3 sequences, about 30% appearing once. As regards this clonotype: Its antigen is currently unknown.

The TCR sequence derives from a human donor in good health (CMV status not recorded). Some clones in this sample may be carry-over from other donors' samples. This chain connects TRBV28 to TRBJ2-1; 9 nucleotides match TRBD2. The specimen was PBMCs. CDR3 region: CASSLSASGMGEQFF. The DNA of the CDR3 is TGTGCCAGCAGTTTATCGGCTAGCGGGATGGGTGAGCAGTTCTTC.